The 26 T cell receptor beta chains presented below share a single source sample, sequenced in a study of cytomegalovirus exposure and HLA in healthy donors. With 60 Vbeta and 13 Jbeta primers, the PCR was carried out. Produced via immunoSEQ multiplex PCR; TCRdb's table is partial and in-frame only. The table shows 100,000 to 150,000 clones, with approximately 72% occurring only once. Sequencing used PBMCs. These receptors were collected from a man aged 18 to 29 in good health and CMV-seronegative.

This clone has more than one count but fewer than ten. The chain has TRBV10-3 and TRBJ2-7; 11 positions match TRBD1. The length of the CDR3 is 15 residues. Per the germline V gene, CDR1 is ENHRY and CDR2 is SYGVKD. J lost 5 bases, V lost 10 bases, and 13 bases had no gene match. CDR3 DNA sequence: TGTGCCAGCCGAGGGTGGGACAGGGGGTACGACGAGCAGTACTTC. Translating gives CASRGWDRGYDEQYF.

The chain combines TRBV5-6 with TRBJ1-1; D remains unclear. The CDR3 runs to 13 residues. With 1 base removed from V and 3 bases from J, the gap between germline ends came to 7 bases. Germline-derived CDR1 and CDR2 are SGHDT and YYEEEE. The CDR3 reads CASSLSRDTEAFF. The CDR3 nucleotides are TGTGCCAGCAGCTTGTCGCGGGACACTGAAGCTTTCTTT. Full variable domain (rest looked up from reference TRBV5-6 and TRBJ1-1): DAGVTQSPTHLIKTRGQQVTLRCSPKSGHDTVSWYQQALGQGPQFIFQYYEEEERQRGNFPDRFSGHQFPNYSSELNVNALLLGDSALYLCASSLSRDTEAFFGQGTRLTVV.

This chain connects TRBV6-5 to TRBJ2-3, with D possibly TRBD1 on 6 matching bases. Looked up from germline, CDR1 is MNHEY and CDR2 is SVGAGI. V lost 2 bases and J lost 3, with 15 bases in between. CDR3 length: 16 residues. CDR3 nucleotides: TGTGCCAGCAGTTACGATCAGGGACACTATACAGATACGCAGTATTTT. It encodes CASSYDQGHYTDTQYF.

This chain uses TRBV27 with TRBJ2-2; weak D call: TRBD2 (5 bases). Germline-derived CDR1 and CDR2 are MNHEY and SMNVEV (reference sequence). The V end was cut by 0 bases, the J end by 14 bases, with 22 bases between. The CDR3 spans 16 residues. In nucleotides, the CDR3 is TGTGCCAGCAGTTTATCGCGAACACCGGGGAGCACCCTCCTGTTTTTT. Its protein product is CASSLSRTPGSTLLFF.

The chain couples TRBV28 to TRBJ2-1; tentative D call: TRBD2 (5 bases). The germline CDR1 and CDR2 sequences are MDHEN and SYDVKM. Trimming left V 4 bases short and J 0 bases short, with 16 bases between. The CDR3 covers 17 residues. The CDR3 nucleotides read TGTGCCAGCAGTTCCCCGACTATACTTAGCTCCTACAATGAGCAGTTCTTC. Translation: CASSSPTILSSYNEQFF.

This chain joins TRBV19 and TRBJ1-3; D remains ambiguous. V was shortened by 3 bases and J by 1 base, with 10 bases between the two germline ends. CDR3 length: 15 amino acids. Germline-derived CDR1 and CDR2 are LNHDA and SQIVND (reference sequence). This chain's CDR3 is CASSMGPRSGNTIYF. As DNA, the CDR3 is TGTGCCAGTAGTATGGGCCCACGGTCTGGAAACACCATATATTTT.

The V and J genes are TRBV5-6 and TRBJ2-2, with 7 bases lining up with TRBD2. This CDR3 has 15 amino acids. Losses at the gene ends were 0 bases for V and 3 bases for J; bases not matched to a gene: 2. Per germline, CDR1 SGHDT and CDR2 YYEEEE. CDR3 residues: CASSLASGYTGELFF. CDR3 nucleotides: TGTGCCAGCAGCTTGGCTAGCGGATACACCGGGGAGCTGTTTTTT. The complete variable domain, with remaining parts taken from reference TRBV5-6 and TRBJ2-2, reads DAGVTQSPTHLIKTRGQQVTLRCSPKSGHDTVSWYQQALGQGPQFIFQYYEEEERQRGNFPDRFSGHQFPNYSSELNVNALLLGDSALYLCASSLASGYTGELFFGEGSRLTVL.

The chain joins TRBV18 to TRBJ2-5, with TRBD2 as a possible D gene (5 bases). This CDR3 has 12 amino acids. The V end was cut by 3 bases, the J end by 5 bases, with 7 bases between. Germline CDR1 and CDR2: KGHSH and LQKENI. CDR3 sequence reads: CASSPRGETQYF. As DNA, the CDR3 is TGTGCCAGCTCACCTCGAGGGGAGACCCAGTACTTC.

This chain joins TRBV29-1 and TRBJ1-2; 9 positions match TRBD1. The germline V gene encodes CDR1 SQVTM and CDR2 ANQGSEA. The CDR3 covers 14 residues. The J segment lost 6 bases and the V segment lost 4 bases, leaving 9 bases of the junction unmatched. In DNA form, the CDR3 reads TGCAGCGTTGGGGGGACAGGGTTCAATGATGGCTACACCTTC. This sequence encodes CSVGGTGFNDGYTF.

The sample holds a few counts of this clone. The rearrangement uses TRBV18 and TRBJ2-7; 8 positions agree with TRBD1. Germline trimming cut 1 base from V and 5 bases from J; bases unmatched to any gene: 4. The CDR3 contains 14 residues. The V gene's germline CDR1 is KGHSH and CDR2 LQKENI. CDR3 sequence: CASSPQQGGHEQYF. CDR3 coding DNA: TGTGCCAGCTCACCACAACAGGGGGGCCACGAGCAGTACTTC. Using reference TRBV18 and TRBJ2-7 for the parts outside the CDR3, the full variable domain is NAGVMQNPRHLVRRRGQEARLRCSPMKGHSHVYWYRQLPEEGLKFMVYLQKENIIDESGMPKERFSAEFPKEGPSILRIQQVVRGDSAAYFCASSPQQGGHEQYFGPGTRLTVT.

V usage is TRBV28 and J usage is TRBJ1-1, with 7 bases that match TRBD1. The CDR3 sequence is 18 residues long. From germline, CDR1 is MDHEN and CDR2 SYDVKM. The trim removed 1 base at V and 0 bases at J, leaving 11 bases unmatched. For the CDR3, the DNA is TGTGCCAGCAGTTTATCCCCCCCGGGACAGAATCTGAACACTGAAGCTTTCTTT. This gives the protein CASSLSPPGQNLNTEAFF.

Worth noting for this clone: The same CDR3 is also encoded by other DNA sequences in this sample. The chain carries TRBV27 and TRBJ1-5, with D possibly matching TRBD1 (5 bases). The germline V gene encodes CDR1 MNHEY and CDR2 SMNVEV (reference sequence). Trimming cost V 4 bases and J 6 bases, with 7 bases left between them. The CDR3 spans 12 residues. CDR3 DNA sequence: TGTGCCAGCAGTTCGCAGGGTCAGCCCCAGCATTTT. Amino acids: CASSSQGQPQHF.

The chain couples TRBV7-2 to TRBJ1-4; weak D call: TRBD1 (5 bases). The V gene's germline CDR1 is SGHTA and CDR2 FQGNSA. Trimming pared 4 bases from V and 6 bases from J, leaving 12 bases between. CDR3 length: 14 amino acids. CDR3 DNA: TGTGCCAGCAGCTCACACGGGGGGGATGAAAAACTGTTTTTT. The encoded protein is CASSSHGGDEKLFF.

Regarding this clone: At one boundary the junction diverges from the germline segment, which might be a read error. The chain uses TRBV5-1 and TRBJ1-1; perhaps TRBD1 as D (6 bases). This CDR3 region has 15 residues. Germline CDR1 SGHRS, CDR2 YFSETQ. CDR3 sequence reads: CTSSVGAGASAEAFF. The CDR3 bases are TGCACCAGCAGCGTAGGGGCGGGGGCTAGCGCTGAAGCTTTCTTT.

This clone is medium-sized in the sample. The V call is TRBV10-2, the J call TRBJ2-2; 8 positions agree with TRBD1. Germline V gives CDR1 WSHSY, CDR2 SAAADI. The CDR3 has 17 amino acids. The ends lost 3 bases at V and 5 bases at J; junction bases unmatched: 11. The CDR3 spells CASSDPAGTGPTGELFF. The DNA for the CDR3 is TGCGCCAGCAGTGACCCCGCCGGGACAGGACCGACCGGGGAGCTGTTTTTT.

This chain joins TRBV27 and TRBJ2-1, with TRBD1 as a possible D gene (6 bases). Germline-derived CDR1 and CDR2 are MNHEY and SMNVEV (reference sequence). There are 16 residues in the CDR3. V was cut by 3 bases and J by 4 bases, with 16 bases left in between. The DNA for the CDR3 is TGTGCCAGCAGTTTCCGAGGGGGATCTGGGTACAATGAGCAGTTCTTC. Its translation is CASSFRGGSGYNEQFF.

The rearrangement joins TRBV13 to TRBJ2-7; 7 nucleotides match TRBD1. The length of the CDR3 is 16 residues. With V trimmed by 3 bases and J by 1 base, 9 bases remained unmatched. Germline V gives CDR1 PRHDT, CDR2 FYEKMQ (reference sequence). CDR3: CASSFQGQRPSYEQYF. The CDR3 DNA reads TGTGCCAGCAGCTTCCAGGGACAGCGACCTTCCTACGAGCAGTACTTC.

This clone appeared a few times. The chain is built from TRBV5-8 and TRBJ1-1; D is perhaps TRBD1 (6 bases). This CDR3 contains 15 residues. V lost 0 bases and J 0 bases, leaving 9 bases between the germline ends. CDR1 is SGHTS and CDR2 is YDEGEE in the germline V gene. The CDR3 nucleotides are TGTGCCAGCAGCTTGGTGGACAGACTGAACACTGAAGCTTTCTTT. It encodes CASSLVDRLNTEAFF.

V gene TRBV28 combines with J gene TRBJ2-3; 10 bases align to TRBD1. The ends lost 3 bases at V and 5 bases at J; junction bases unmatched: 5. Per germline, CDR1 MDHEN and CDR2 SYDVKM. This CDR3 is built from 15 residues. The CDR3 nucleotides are TGTGCCAGCAGTTTCTCCGGGACAGGGGAAGATACGCAGTATTTT. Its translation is CASSFSGTGEDTQYF.

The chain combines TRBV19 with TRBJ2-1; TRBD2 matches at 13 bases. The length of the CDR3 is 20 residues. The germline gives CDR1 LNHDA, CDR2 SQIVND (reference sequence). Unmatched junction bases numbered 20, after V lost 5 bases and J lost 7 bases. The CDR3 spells CASSWSRRTSGRSFINEQFF. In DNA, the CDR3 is TGTGCCAGTAGTTGGTCCCGCCGGACTAGCGGGAGATCTTTTATAAATGAGCAGTTCTTC.

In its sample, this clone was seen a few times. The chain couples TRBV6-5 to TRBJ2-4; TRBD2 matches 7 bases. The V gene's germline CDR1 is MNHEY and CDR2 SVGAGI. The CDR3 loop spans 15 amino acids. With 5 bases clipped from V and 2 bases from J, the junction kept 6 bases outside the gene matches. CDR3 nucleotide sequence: TGTGCCAGCAGTCCCCCGGGGGGTTCCAAAAACATTCAGTACTTC. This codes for CASSPPGGSKNIQYF.

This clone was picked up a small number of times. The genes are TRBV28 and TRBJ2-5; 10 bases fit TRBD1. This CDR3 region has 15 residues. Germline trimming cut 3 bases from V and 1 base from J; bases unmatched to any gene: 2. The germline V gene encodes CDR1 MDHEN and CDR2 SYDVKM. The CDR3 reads CASSLTGGGQETQYF. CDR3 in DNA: TGTGCCAGCAGTTTGACAGGGGGCGGCCAAGAGACCCAGTACTTC.

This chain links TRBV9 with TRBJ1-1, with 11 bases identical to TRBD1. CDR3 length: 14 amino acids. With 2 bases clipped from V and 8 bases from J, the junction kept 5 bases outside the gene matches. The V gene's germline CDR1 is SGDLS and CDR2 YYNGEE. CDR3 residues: CASSVGTGGSEAFF. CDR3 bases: TGTGCCAGCAGCGTTGGGACAGGGGGTTCGGAAGCTTTCTTT.

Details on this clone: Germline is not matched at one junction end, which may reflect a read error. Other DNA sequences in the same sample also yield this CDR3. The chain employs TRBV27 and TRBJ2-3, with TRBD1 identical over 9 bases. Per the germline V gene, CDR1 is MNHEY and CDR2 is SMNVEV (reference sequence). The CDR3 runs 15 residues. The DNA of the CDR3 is TGTGCCAGCAGTCTGACAGGGGGTGGCACAGATACGCAGTATTTC. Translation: CASSLTGGGTDTQYF.

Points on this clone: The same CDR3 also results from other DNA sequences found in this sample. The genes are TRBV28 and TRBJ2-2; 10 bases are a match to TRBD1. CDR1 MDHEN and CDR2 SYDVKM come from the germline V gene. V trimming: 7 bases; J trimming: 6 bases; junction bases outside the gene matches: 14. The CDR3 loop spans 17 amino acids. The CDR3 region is CASTWTGGGTRAGELFF. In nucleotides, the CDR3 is TGTGCCAGCACCTGGACAGGGGGGGGAACAAGGGCCGGGGAGCTGTTTTTT. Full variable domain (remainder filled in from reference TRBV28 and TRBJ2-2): DVKVTQSSRYLVKRTGEKVFLECVQDMDHENMFWYRQDPGLGLRLIYFSYDVKMKEKGDIPEGYSVSREKKERFSLILESASTNQTSMYLCASTWTGGGTRAGELFFGEGSRLTVL.

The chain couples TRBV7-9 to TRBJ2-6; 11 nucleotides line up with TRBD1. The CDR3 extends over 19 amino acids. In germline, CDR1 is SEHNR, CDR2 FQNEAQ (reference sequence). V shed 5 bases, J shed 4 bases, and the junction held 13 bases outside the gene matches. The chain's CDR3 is CASSTRTGGLRSGANVLTF. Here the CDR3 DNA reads TGTGCCAGCAGCACCCGGACAGGGGGCCTTAGGTCGGGGGCCAACGTCCTGACTTTC. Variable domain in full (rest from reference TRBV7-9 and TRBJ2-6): DTGVSQNPRHKITKRGQNVTFRCDPISEHNRLYWYRQTLGQGPEFLTYFQNEAQLEKSRLLSDRFSAERPKGSFSTLEIQRTEQGDSAMYLCASSTRTGGLRSGANVLTFGAGSRLTVL.